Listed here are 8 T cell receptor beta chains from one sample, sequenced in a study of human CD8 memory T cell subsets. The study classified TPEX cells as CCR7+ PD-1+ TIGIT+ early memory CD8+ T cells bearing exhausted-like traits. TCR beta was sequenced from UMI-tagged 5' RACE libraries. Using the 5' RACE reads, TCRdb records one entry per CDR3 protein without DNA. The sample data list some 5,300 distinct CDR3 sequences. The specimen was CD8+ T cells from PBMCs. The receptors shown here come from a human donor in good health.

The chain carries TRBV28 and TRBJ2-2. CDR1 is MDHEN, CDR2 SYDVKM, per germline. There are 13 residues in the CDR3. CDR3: CASISSNTGELFF.

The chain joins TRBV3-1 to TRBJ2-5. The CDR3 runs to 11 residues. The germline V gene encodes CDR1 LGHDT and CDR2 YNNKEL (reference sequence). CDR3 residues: CASSQYQTQYF.

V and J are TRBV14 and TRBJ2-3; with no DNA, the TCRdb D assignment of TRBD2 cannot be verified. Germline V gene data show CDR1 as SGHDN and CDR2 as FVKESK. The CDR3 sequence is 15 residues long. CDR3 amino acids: CASSPSDWSTDTQYF.

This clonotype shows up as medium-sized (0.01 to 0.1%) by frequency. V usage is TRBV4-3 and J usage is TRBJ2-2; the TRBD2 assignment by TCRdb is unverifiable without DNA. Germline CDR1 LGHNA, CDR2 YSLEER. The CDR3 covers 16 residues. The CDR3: CASSQDAGGNTGELFF.

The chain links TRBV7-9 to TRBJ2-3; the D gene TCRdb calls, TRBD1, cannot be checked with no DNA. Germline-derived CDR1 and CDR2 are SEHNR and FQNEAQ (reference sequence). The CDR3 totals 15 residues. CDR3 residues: CASSPRTGSTDTQYF.

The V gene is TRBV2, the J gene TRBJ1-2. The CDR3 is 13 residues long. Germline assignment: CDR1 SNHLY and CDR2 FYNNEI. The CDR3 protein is CASSEALAYGYTF.

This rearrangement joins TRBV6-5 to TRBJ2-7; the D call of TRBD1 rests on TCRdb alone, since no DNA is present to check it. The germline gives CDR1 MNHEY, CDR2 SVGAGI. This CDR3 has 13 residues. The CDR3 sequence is CASTKQGGNEQYF.

CDR3 protein: CASSRQGPTEAFF. This rearrangement joins TRBV11-3 to TRBJ1-1; TCRdb outputs TRBD1, but without DNA this stays unchecked. Per germline, CDR1 SGHNT and CDR2 YENEEA. This CDR3 region has 13 residues.